Shown below are 25 T cell receptor beta chains from a single sample sequenced in a study of T cell repertoires in cytomegalovirus infection. TCRdb reanalysed the reads using MiXCR and keeps one entry per CDR3 protein. The sample includes approximately 190,000 distinct CDR3 sequences, about 28% seen only once; the top ten take approximately 30%. The specimen sequenced was PBMCs. These receptors were obtained from a human donor in good health (CMV status not recorded). Some clones in this sample may be carry-over from other donors' samples.

Details on this clonotype: This may stem from a read error, because a much larger clone lies one nucleotide away. The chain employs TRBV5-6 and TRBJ2-7, with D unresolved. CDR3 length equals 13 residues. CDR1 is SGHDT, CDR2 YYEEEE, per germline. V dropped 2 bases and J dropped 0 bases, with 6 bases sitting between them. The CDR3 protein is CASSFDISYEQYF. CDR3 in DNA: TGTGCCAGCAGCTTTGACATCTCCTACGAGCAGTACTTC. Looking up the rest from reference TRBV5-6 and TRBJ2-7 gives the full variable domain: DAGVTQSPTHLIKTRGQQVTLRCSPKSGHDTVSWYQQALGQGPQFIFQYYEEEERQRGNFPDRFSGHQFPNYSSELNVNALLLGDSALYLCASSFDISYEQYFGPGTRLTVT.

This clonotype was observed a few times. The chain carries TRBV7-2 and TRBJ1-1; maybe TRBD1 (6 bases). CDR3 length: 12 residues. Germline CDR1 SGHTA, CDR2 FQGNSA. V was shortened by 2 bases and J by 7 bases, with 8 bases between the two germline ends. CDR3 bases: TGTGCCAGCAGCTTACAGGGGTTTGAAGCTTTCTTT. It specifies CASSLQGFEAFF.

CDR3 region: CASSQDPGFGYTF. CDR3 sequence (DNA): TGCGCCAGCAGCCAAGATCCAGGGTTCGGCTACACCTTC. The chain has TRBV4-3 and TRBJ1-2; possible D gene TRBD1, 5 bases. The V end was cut by 0 bases, the J end by 8 bases, with 10 bases between. CDR1 LGHNA and CDR2 YSLEER come from the germline V gene. The CDR3 spans 13 residues.

The chain links TRBV20-1 to TRBJ2-1, with 10 bases aligning to TRBD2. The germline V gene encodes CDR1 DFQATT and CDR2 SNEGSKA (reference sequence). This CDR3 is 14 amino acids long. The J segment lost 7 bases and the V segment lost 0 bases, leaving 3 bases of the junction unmatched. The CDR3 coding sequence is TGCAGTGCTAGAGATCCAGCGGGGGGGAATGAGCAGTTCTTC. It yields the protein CSARDPAGGNEQFF.

The chain carries TRBV14 and TRBJ2-7; the D call may be TRBD1 or TRBD2 (5 bases each). The CDR3 totals 14 residues. The V gene lost 2 bases and the J gene lost 2 bases, with 10 bases spanning the gap. Germline lookup yields CDR1 SGHDN and CDR2 FVKESK. The CDR3 coding sequence is TGTGCCAGCAGCCAACCGGGACGGGCCTACGAGCAGTACTTC. This gives the protein CASSQPGRAYEQYF.

The chain employs TRBV29-1 and TRBJ1-1; TRBD1 is a possible D gene (6 bases). V was pared by 7 bases and J by 1 base, with 16 bases between. Looked up from germline, CDR1 is SQVTM and CDR2 is ANQGSEA. The CDR3 runs 14 residues. The CDR3 loop is CSAFEGGGNTEAFF. Written as DNA, the CDR3 is TGCAGCGCATTTGAGGGGGGGGGGAACACTGAAGCTTTCTTT.

The chain employs TRBV12-5 and TRBJ2-3, with D tentatively TRBD1 or TRBD2 (5 bases each). The V gene's germline CDR1 is LGHNT and CDR2 FRNRAP. With 5 bases removed from V and 2 bases from J, the gap between germline ends came to 8 bases. CDR3 size: 13 residues. The CDR3 loop reads CASGVGVTDTQYF. The CDR3, as DNA: TGTGCTAGTGGTGTGGGGGTCACAGATACGCAGTATTTT.

With respect to this clonotype: Since the CDR3 does not end with the conserved phenylalanine or tryptophan, this likely comes from a read error. The rearrangement uses TRBV7-4 and TRBJ2-7, with TRBD2 matching 7 bases. After removal of 5 bases from V and 6 bases from J, the junction contained 10 bases not matched to a gene. Germline V CDR1 and CDR2: SGHVT, SQSDAQ. This CDR3 region has 14 residues. CDR3 sequence: CASSPGRGRFEQYY. In DNA, the CDR3 is TGTGCCAGCAGCCCGGGGAGGGGAAGATTCGAGCAGTACTAC.

J is TRBJ1-1 and V is TRBV6-2 or TRBV6-3; D gene unclear. The CDR3 totals 12 residues. The V and J ends lost 10 bases and 0 bases respectively, with 9 bases between them. Germline V CDR1 and CDR2: MNHEY, SVGEGT. The CDR3 DNA reads as TGTGCCACCCAGGAGGTGAACACTGAAGCTTTCTTT. Amino acid sequence: CATQEVNTEAFF.

This chain connects TRBV20-1 to TRBJ1-1, with TRBD1 matching 11 bases. J lost 3 bases, V lost 5 bases, and 5 bases had no gene match. This CDR3 region has 14 residues. CDR1 DFQATT and CDR2 SNEGSKA come from the germline V gene (reference sequence). The CDR3 DNA follows: TGCAGTGCTGGACAGGGGGCATGGTACACTGAAGCTTTCTTT. Protein: CSAGQGAWYTEAFF.

The chain is built from TRBV9 and TRBJ1-2, with D possibly TRBD1 on 5 matching bases. The germline gives CDR1 SGDLS, CDR2 YYNGEE. The CDR3 covers 14 residues. Between the trimmed V and J ends, which lost 3 bases and 4 bases, there was a span of 13 bases. The CDR3 DNA is TGTGCCAGCAGCGGAAGGGGCGGATTCTATGGCTACACCTTC. Its translation is CASSGRGGFYGYTF.

This clonotype showed up just a few times. The chain links TRBV7-6 to TRBJ2-3; D is undetermined. With 1 base removed from V and 15 bases from J, the gap between germline ends came to 14 bases. This CDR3 spans 12 amino acids. Germline CDR1 reads SGHVS; CDR2 reads FNYEAQ. The CDR3 spells CASSLDPAYFYF. DNA for the CDR3: TGTGCCAGCAGCTTAGACCCCGCGTATTTCTATTTT.

The chain uses TRBV4-3 and TRBJ2-3; weak D call: TRBD2 (6 bases). The CDR3 is 16 residues long. Germline V lookup: CDR1 LGHNA, CDR2 YSLEER. The germline V and J ends were trimmed by 0 bases and 6 bases, with 16 bases remaining between them. CDR3 in amino acids: CASSQEGGRRLDTQYF. DNA of the CDR3: TGCGCCAGCAGCCAAGAGGGGGGACGACGGTTGGATACGCAGTATTTT.

The chain has TRBV7-9 and TRBJ1-1; a possible D gene is TRBD1 (5 bases). This CDR3 comprises 15 residues. Trimming left V 5 bases short and J 6 bases short, with 19 bases between. Per the germline V gene, CDR1 is SEHNR and CDR2 is FQNEAQ (reference sequence). CDR3 protein: CASSPLGGIIAEAFF. The DNA of the CDR3 is TGTGCCAGCAGCCCACTTGGGGGGATAATCGCTGAAGCTTTCTTT. Together with reference TRBV7-9 and TRBJ1-1, the CDR3 gives the full variable domain: DTGVSQNPRHKITKRGQNVTFRCDPISEHNRLYWYRQTLGQGPEFLTYFQNEAQLEKSRLLSDRFSAERPKGSFSTLEIQRTEQGDSAMYLCASSPLGGIIAEAFFGQGTRLTVV.

This clonotype was detected ten times or more. The chain joins TRBV7-2 to TRBJ2-1, with 8 bases that match TRBD1. The length of the CDR3 is 16 residues. V shed 2 bases, J shed 4 bases, and the junction held 7 bases outside the gene matches. CDR1 and CDR2 (germline): SGHTA, FQGNSA. The CDR3 here is CASSLQGTGEYNEQFF. As DNA, the CDR3 is TGTGCCAGCAGCTTACAAGGGACAGGAGAATACAATGAGCAGTTCTTC.

CDR3 bases: TGTGCCAGCAGCTTAACGGGGACAAATCAGCCCCAGCATTTT. Residues: CASSLTGTNQPQHF. The chain is built from TRBV7-3 and TRBJ1-5, with D possibly TRBD1 on 6 matching bases. V lost 0 bases and J lost 4, with 7 bases in between. The CDR3 covers 14 residues. CDR1 and CDR2 from the germline V gene are SGHTA and FQGTGA.

The chain is built from TRBV6-4 and TRBJ1-6; D is undetermined. The CDR3 covers 13 residues. The germline V gene encodes CDR1 MRHNA and CDR2 SNTAGT. The ends were cut back, 3 bases at V and 11 bases at J, with 11 bases in the middle. The CDR3 is CASSEGSGAPLHF. The CDR3 DNA reads as TGTGCCAGCAGTGAAGGTTCCGGAGCACCCCTCCACTTT.

This clonotype has only a few counts. This chain uses TRBV7-2 with TRBJ2-3; possibly TRBD2 for D (7 bases). Trimming left V 3 bases short and J 7 bases short, with 14 bases between. Looked up from germline, CDR1 is SGHTA and CDR2 is FQGNSA. This CDR3 region has 14 residues. As DNA, the CDR3 is TGTGCCAGCAGCTTGCCGGGGGGCACGAATACGCAGTATTTT. This codes for CASSLPGGTNTQYF.

CDR3 residues: CASSLWPSGGPQAETQYF. CDR3 bases: TGTGCCAGCAGCTTATGGCCCAGCGGGGGGCCTCAGGCGGAGACCCAGTACTTC. The rearrangement links TRBV11-2 to TRBJ2-5; 9 bases line up with TRBD2. The V and J ends lost 2 bases and 5 bases, in that order; junction bases with no gene match: 15. Germline CDR1 reads SGHAT; CDR2 reads FQNNGV. This CDR3 region has 18 residues. The full variable domain, completed using reference TRBV11-2 and TRBJ2-5, is EAGVAQSPRYKIIEKRQSVAFWCNPISGHATLYWYQQILGQGPKLLIQFQNNGVVDDSQLPKDRFSAERLKGVDSTLKIQPAKLEDSAVYLCASSLWPSGGPQAETQYFGPGTRLLVL.

As regards this clonotype: This could be a read error, since a much larger clone is one nucleotide away. The genes are TRBV4-2 and TRBJ1-1; maybe TRBD1 (5 bases). V was cut by 2 bases and J by 12 bases, with 19 bases left in between. Germline V CDR1 and CDR2: LGHNA, YNFKEQ. This CDR3 comprises 14 residues. CDR3 amino acids: CASSQLGTEGRTFF. The CDR3 region has the DNA TGTGCCAGCAGCCAATTGGGGACGGAGGGAAGGACTTTCTTT.

The V and J genes are TRBV27 and TRBJ1-1; 7 nucleotides line up with TRBD1. The V gene's germline CDR1 is MNHEY and CDR2 SMNVEV (reference sequence). CDR3 size: 12 residues. Losses at the gene ends were 8 bases for V and 11 bases for J; bases not matched to a gene: 11. Here the CDR3 DNA reads TGTGCCAGCCAAACTCGGGACAGTTTGGCTTTCTTT. Protein product: CASQTRDSLAFF.

This clonotype came up a few times. The rearrangement links TRBV2 to TRBJ1-2; D gene ambiguous. The CDR3 covers 13 residues. Germline CDR1 reads SNHLY; CDR2 reads FYNNEI. V shed 4 bases and J shed 4 bases, with 10 bases lying between them. In DNA, the CDR3 is TGTGCCAGCAGTGTAGCAGAGGTCTATGGCTACACCTTC. Encoded protein: CASSVAEVYGYTF.

The sample holds a few counts of this clonotype. The gene calls are TRBV19 and TRBJ1-1, with unresolved D. Per germline, CDR1 LNHDA and CDR2 SQIVND (reference sequence). The CDR3 length is 15 residues. Deletions cut 4 bases from V and 3 bases from J, with 15 bases between. CDR3 loop: CASSTPAARDTEAFF. CDR3 bases: TGTGCCAGTAGTACCCCGGCGGCGCGGGACACTGAAGCTTTCTTT. The entire variable domain, with the rest obtained from reference TRBV19 and TRBJ1-1, is as follows: DGGITQSPKYLFRKEGQNVTLSCEQNLNHDAMYWYRQDPGQGLRLIYYSQIVNDFQKGDIAEGYSVSREKKESFPLTVTSAQKNPTAFYLCASSTPAARDTEAFFGQGTRLTVV.

V gene TRBV6-2 or TRBV6-3 combines with J gene TRBJ2-1, with D unresolved. The CDR3 runs 15 residues. Germline V lookup: CDR1 MNHEY, CDR2 SVGEGT. Deletions cut 6 bases from V and 2 bases from J, with 14 bases between. CDR3 in DNA: TGTGCCAGCAGCCGCCTCGGCGGAGCCTACAATGAGCAGTTCTTC. Encoded protein: CASSRLGGAYNEQFF.

This clonotype occurred a few times. The chain joins TRBV20-1 to TRBJ2-7, with D hard to call. Germline CDR1 reads DFQATT; CDR2 reads SNEGSKA (reference sequence). Trimming shortened V by 0 bases and J by 4 bases, and 4 bases separated the two germline ends. The CDR3 is made up of 11 amino acids. CDR3 DNA: TGCAGTGCTAGAGAAACGTACGAGCAGTACTTC. Protein product: CSARETYEQYF.